These 4 T cell receptor beta chains originate from one sample sequenced in a study of cytomegalovirus exposure and HLA in healthy donors. PCR was performed using 60 Vbeta and 13 Jbeta primers. The repertoire was sequenced with immunoSEQ multiplex PCR; TCRdb's copy has only in-frame clones and lacks some. The sample holds more than 140,000 clones; nearly 80% are singletons and the top ten take approximately 0.66%. The sequencing input was PBMCs. The receptor source for this set is a male donor in good health and CMV-seronegative.

The rearrangement links TRBV5-1 to TRBJ2-7, with D perhaps matching TRBD1 (5 bases). This CDR3 spans 13 amino acids. Germline V lookup: CDR1 SGHRS, CDR2 YFSETQ. V was shortened by 0 bases and J by 3 bases, with 7 bases between the two germline ends. For the CDR3, the DNA is TGCGCCAGCAGCTTGGAGGGGTACTACGAGCAGTACTTC. It codes for CASSLEGYYEQYF. The full variable domain, in which reference TRBV5-1 and TRBJ2-7 provide the parts outside the CDR3, is KAGVTQTPRYLIKTRGQQVTLSCSPISGHRSVSWYQQTPGQGLQFLFEYFSETQRNKGNFPGRFSGRQFSNSRSEMNVSTLELGDSALYLCASSLEGYYEQYFGPGTRLTVT.

This chain uses TRBV9 with TRBJ2-7, with 9 bases that match TRBD2. The length of the CDR3 is 16 residues. The V gene's germline CDR1 is SGDLS and CDR2 YYNGEE. V gave up 4 bases and J gave up 0 bases; unmatched junction bases: 8. CDR3 loop: CASSPFISGGSYEQYF. In nucleotides, the CDR3 is TGTGCCAGCAGCCCTTTTATTAGCGGGGGCTCCTACGAGCAGTACTTC.

The V gene is TRBV28, the J gene TRBJ1-5; D is uncertain. Germline V CDR1 and CDR2: MDHEN, SYDVKM. V shed 4 bases and J shed 7 bases, with 8 bases lying between them. The CDR3 is 12 residues long. CDR3 bases: TGTGCCAGCAGTTCCGTGCGGCAGCCCCAGCATTTT. Translated: CASSSVRQPQHF.

This chain joins TRBV19 and TRBJ2-3; 8 bases agree with TRBD1. The CDR3 totals 15 residues. Germline V CDR1 and CDR2: LNHDA, SQIVND (reference sequence). V lost 2 bases and J lost 5; bases outside the gene matches: 6. The CDR3, as DNA: TGTGCCAGTAGTATATCCCGGACAGGGCTAGATACGCAGTATTTT. Translated: CASSISRTGLDTQYF.